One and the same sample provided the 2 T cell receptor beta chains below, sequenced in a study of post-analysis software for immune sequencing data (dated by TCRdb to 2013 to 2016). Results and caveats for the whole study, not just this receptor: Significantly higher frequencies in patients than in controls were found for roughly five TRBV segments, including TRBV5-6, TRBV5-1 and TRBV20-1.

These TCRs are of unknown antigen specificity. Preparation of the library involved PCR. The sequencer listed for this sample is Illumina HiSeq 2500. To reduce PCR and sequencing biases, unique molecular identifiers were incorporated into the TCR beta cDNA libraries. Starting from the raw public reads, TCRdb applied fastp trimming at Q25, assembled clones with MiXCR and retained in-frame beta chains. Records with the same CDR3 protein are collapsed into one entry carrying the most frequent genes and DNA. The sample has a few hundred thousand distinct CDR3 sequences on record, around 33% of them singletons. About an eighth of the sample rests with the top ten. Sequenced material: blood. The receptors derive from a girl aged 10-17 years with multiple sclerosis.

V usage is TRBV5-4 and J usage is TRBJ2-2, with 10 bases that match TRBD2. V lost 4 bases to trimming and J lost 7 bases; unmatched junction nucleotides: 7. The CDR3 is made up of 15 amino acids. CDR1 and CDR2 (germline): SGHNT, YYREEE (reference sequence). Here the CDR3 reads CASSQERGGVGELFF. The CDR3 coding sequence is TGTGCCAGCAGCCAGGAGCGGGGGGGCGTCGGGGAGCTGTTTTTT.

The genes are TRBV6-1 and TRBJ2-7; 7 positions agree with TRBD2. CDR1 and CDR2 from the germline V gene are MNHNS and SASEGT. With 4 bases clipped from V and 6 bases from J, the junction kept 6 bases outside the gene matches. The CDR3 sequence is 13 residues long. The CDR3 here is CASSAQRGAEQYF. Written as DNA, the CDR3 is TGTGCCAGCAGTGCCCAGCGGGGTGCCGAGCAGTACTTC.